This TCR beta chain was captured by sequencing in a study of OX40 agonist ivuxolimab in advanced cancers. Study as a whole: Among those treated, three patients had partial responses, one with hepatocellular carcinoma and two with cutaneous melanoma.

From germline, CDR1 is LNHDA and CDR2 SQIVND (reference sequence). CDR3 length equals 14 residues. Deletions cut 5 bases from V and 6 bases from J, with 16 bases between. Profiling relied on immunoSEQ multiplex PCR, and the TCRdb table lists in-frame clones only, not all of them. The sample shows about 79,000 clones, over 75% of them seen only once. Patients were ruled out by autoimmune disease history or systemic immunosuppression. This chain joins TRBV19 and TRBJ1-2; D unresolved. This sequence originates from an adult with an advanced solid tumor such as melanoma, head and neck, liver or kidney cancer. Specimen: CD4+ or CD8+ T cells sorted from blood, collected in a trial of the OX40 agonist ivuxolimab. In DNA form, the CDR3 reads TGTGCCAGTAGTTTCAGGACCCTCGGGAATGGCTACACCTTC. Translation gives CASSFRTLGNGYTF.